These 8 T cell receptor beta chains originate from one sample sequenced in a study of sequential checkpoint blockade in melanoma. Measured with immunoSEQ multiplex PCR; TCRdb has only the in-frame clones, and not every one. The sample has 8,000 to 10,000 clones, roughly 23% seen once. Treatment here: randomized to nivolumab then ipilimumab (arm A) or the reverse (arm B). The material was tumor tissue (inferred from file names), obtained from a patient given nivolumab and ipilimumab in sequence. Source of these receptors: a human donor with melanoma.

V usage is TRBV19 and J usage is TRBJ2-3; 9 positions match TRBD2. The CDR3 loop spans 15 amino acids. Looked up from germline, CDR1 is LNHDA and CDR2 is SQIVND (reference sequence). Trimming cost V 4 bases and J 5 bases; bases outside gene matches: 7. CDR3: CASSRASGVGDTQYF. The CDR3 DNA sequence: TGTGCCAGTAGTAGAGCTAGCGGGGTGGGAGATACGCAGTATTTT.

This chain connects TRBV10-2 to TRBJ1-1; perhaps TRBD1 as D (6 bases). This CDR3 comprises 13 residues. Trimming removed 6 bases at V and 6 bases at J, with 14 bases between. Germline-derived CDR1 and CDR2 are WSHSY and SAAADI. The CDR3 sequence: CASSLTGLAEAFF. Written as DNA, the CDR3 is TGCGCCAGCAGCTTGACAGGTCTCGCTGAAGCTTTCTTT.

The sample holds a few counts of this clone. The rearrangement joins TRBV10-1 to TRBJ1-2; no clear D gene. The length of the CDR3 is 13 residues. V lost 3 bases and J 4 bases, leaving 9 bases between the germline ends. CDR1 and CDR2 (germline): WNHNN, SYGVQD (reference sequence). The CDR3 reads CASSESGSYGYTF. CDR3 coding DNA: TGCGCCAGCAGTGAATCGGGGTCCTATGGCTACACCTTC.

This chain uses TRBV19 with TRBJ2-3; tentative D call: TRBD1 (5 bases). Germline loops: CDR1 LNHDA, CDR2 SQIVND (reference sequence). CDR3 length: 18 residues. V was trimmed by 3 bases and J by 2 bases, leaving 21 bases between them. The CDR3 region is CASSIWYGTGSLTDTQYF. The CDR3 nucleotides read TGTGCCAGTAGTATTTGGTATGGCACAGGCTCCCTCACAGATACGCAGTATTTT.

V gene TRBV10-2 combines with J gene TRBJ2-3; 9 bases agree with TRBD2. CDR1 is WSHSY and CDR2 is SAAADI in the germline V gene. The CDR3 is 14 amino acids. V was pared by 1 base and J by 4 bases, with 0 bases of the junction left unmatched. The CDR3 is CASSEWTSADTQYF. The DNA of the CDR3 is TGCGCCAGCAGTGAGTGGACTAGCGCAGATACGCAGTATTTT.

This chain uses TRBV6-8 with TRBJ2-7; D is tentatively TRBD1 or TRBD2 (5 bases each). Germline-derived CDR1 and CDR2 are MNHGY and SAAAGT. The CDR3 is 16 residues long. V gave up 6 bases and J gave up 3 bases, with 21 bases separating them. The CDR3 bases are TGTGCCAGCAGCCATTCCAGGGTGTCTCGGGACTACGAGCAGTACGTC. Translation gives CASSHSRVSRDYEQYV.

This clone was detected ten times or more. V gene TRBV11-3 combines with J gene TRBJ2-3, with unresolved D. The CDR3 spans 16 residues. Trimming removed 4 bases at V and 2 bases at J, with 16 bases between. Germline CDR1 and CDR2: SGHNT and YENEEA. In DNA, the CDR3 is TGTGCCAGCAGCTATGGGCCCCAACCCGCCACAGATACGCAGTATTTT. Residues: CASSYGPQPATDTQYF.

V and J are TRBV28 and TRBJ1-1; D is ambiguous. In germline, CDR1 is MDHEN, CDR2 SYDVKM. There are 15 residues in the CDR3. Trimming shortened V by 8 bases and J by 1 base, and 17 bases separated the two germline ends. DNA for the CDR3: TGTGCCAGCTTTTACTCTCGGCTATCGAACACTGAAGCTTTCTTT. Translated, it gives CASFYSRLSNTEAFF.